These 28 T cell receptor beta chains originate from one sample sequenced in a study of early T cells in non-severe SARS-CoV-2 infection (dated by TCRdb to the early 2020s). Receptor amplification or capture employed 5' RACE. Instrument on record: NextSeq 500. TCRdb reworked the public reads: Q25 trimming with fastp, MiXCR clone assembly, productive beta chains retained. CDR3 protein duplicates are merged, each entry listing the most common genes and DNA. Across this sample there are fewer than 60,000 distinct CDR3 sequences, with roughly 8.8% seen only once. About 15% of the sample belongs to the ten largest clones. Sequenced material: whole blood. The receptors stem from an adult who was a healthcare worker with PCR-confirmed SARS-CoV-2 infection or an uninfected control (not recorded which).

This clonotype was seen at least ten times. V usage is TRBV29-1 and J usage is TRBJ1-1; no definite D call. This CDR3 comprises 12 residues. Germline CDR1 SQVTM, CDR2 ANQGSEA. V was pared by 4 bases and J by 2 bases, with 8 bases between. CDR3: CSVAGTNTEAFF. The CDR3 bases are TGCAGCGTTGCGGGTACTAACACTGAAGCTTTCTTT.

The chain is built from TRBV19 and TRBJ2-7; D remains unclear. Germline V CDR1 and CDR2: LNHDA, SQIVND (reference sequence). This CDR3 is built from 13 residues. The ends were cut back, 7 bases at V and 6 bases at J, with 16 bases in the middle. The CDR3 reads CASNDPGRVEQYF. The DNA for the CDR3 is TGTGCCAGTAACGACCCTGGAAGAGTCGAGCAGTACTTC. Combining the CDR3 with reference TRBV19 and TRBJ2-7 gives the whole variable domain DGGITQSPKYLFRKEGQNVTLSCEQNLNHDAMYWYRQDPGQGLRLIYYSQIVNDFQKGDIAEGYSVSREKKESFPLTVTSAQKNPTAFYLCASNDPGRVEQYFGPGTRLTVT.

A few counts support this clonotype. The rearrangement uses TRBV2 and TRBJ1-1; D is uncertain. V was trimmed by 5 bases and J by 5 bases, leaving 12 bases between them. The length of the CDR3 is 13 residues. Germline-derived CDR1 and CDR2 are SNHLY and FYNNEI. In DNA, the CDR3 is TGTGCCAGCAGTTTGAAGGGTGGGACTGAAGCTTTCTTT. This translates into CASSLKGGTEAFF.

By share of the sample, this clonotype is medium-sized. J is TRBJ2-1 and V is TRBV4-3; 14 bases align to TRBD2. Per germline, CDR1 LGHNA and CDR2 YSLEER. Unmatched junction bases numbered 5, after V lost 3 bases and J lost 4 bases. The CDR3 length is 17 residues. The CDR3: CASSQTSGRATYNEQFF. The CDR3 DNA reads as TGCGCCAGCAGCCAGACTAGCGGGAGGGCCACTTACAATGAGCAGTTCTTC.

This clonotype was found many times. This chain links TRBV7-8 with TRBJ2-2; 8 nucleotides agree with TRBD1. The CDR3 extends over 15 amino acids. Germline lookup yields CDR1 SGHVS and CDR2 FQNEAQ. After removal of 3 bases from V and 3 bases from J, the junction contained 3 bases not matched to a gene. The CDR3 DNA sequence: TGTGCCAGCAGCTTCGGGACAGGTTACACCGGGGAGCTGTTTTTT. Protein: CASSFGTGYTGELFF.

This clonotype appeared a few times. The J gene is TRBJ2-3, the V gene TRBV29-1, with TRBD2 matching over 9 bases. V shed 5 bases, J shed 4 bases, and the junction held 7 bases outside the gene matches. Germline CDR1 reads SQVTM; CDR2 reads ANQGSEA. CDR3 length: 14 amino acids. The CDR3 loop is CSVRLAGAADTQYF. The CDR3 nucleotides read TGCAGCGTTCGTTTAGCGGGAGCGGCAGATACGCAGTATTTT.

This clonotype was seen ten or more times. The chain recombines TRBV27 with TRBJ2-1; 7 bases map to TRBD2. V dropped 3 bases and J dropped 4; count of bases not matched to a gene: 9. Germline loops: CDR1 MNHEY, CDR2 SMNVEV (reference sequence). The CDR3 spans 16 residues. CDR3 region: CASSFRGASGYNEQFF. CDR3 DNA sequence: TGTGCCAGCAGTTTTCGCGGTGCTAGCGGATACAATGAGCAGTTCTTC.

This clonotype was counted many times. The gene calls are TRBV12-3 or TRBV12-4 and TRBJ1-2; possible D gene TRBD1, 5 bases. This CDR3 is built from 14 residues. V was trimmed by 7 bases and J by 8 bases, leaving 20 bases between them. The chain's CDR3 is CASTKSGGSRGYTF. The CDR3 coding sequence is TGTGCCAGCACGAAGAGCGGGGGTTCTCGGGGCTACACCTTC.

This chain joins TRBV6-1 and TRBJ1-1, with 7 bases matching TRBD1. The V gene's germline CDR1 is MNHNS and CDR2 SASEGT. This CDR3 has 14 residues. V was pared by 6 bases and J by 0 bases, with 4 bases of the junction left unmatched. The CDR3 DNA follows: TGTGCCAGCAGCATTGACAGGGTGAACACTGAAGCTTTCTTT. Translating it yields CASSIDRVNTEAFF.

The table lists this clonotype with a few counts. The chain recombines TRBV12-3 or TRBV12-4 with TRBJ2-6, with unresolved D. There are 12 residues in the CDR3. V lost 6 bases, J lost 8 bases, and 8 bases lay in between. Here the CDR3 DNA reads TGTGCCAGCAGCCCGGGCCCCAACGTCCTGACTTTC. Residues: CASSPGPNVLTF.

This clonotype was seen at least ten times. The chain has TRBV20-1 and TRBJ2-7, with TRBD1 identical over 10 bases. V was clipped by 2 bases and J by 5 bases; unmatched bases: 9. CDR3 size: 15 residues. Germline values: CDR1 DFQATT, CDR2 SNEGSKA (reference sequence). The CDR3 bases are TGCAGTGCTAGACCCCAGCGACAGGGGGCTCACGAGCAGTACTTC. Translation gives CSARPQRQGAHEQYF.

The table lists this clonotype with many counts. The CDR3 nucleotides are TGTGCCAGCAGTTTATCGAGTAGCAGCACAGATACGCAGTATTTT. Its translation is CASSLSSSSTDTQYF. This chain joins TRBV27 and TRBJ2-3; D is uncertain. The CDR3 contains 15 residues. CDR1 is MNHEY, CDR2 SMNVEV, per germline (reference sequence). V was cut by 0 bases and J by 0 bases, with 7 bases left in between.

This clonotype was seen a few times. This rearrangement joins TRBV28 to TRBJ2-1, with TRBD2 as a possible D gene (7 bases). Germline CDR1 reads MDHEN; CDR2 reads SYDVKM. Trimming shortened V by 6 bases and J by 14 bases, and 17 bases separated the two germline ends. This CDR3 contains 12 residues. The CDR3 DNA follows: TGTGCCAGCAGCGCGGGGGCCTCTAAAGAGTTCTTC. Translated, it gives CASSAGASKEFF. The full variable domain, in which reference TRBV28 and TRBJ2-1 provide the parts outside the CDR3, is DVKVTQSSRYLVKRTGEKVFLECVQDMDHENMFWYRQDPGLGLRLIYFSYDVKMKEKGDIPEGYSVSREKKERFSLILESASTNQTSMYLCASSAGASKEFFGPGTRLTVL.

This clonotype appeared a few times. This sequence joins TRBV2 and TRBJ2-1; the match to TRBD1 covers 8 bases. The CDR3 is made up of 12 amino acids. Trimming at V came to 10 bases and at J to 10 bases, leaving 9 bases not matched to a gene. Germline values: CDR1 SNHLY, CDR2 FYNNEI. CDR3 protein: CAIPTGEGEQFF. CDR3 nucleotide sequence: TGTGCCATCCCGACAGGGGAAGGCGAGCAGTTCTTC.

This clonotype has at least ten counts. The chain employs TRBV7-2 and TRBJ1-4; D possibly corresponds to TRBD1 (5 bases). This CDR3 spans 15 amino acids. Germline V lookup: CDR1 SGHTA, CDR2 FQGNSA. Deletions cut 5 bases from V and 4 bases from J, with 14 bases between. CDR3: CASSKGSGNNEKLFF. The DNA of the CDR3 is TGTGCCAGCAGCAAGGGGTCGGGGAATAATGAAAAACTGTTTTTT.

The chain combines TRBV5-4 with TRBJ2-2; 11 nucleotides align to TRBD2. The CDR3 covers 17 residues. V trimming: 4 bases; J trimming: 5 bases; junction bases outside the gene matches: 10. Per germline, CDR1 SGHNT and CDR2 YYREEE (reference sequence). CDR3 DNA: TGTGCCAGCAGCCCACCAGGACTAGCGGGTCGAACCGGGGAGCTGTTTTTT. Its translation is CASSPPGLAGRTGELFF.

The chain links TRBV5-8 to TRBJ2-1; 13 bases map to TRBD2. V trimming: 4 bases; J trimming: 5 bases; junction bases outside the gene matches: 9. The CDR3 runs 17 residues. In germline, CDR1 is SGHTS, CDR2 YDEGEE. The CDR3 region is CASSLLAGGPGDNEQFF. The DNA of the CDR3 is TGTGCCAGCAGCCTACTAGCGGGAGGGCCGGGCGACAATGAGCAGTTCTTC. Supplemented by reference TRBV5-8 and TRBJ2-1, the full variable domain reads EAGVTQSPTHLIKTRGQQATLRCSPISGHTSVYWYQQALGLGLQFLLWYDEGEERNRGNFPPRFSGRQFPNYSSELNVNALELEDSALYLCASSLLAGGPGDNEQFFGPGTRLTVL.

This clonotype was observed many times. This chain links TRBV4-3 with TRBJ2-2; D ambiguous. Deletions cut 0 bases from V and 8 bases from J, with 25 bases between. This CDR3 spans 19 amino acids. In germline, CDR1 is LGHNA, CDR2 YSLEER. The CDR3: CASSQEPPAMGPPAGELFF. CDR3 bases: TGCGCCAGCAGCCAAGAGCCTCCCGCTATGGGTCCACCCGCGGGGGAGCTGTTTTTT.

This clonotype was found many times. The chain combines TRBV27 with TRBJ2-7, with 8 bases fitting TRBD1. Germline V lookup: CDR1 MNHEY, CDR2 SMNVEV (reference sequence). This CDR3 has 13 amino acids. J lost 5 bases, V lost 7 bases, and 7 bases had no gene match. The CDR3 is CASNKKTGDEQYF. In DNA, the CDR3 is TGTGCCAGCAACAAGAAGACAGGGGACGAGCAGTACTTC.

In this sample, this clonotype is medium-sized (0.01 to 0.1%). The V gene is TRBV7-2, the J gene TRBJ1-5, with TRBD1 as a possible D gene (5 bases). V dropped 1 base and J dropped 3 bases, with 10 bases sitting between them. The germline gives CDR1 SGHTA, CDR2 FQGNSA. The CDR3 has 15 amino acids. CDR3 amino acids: CASSLVAGLNQPQHF. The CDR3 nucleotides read TGTGCCAGCAGCTTAGTCGCGGGACTCAATCAGCCCCAGCATTTT.

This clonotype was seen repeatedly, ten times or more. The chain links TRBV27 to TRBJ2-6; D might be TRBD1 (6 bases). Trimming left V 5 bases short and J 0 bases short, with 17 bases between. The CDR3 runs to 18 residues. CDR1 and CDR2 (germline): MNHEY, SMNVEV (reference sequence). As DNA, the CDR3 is TGTGCCAGCAGTCCGGACAGCAGATTACCCTCTGGGGCCAACGTCCTGACTTTC. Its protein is CASSPDSRLPSGANVLTF.

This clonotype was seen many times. The CDR3 DNA sequence: TGCAGCGCCGGACAGGGAATCTACGAGCAGTACTTC. Translating gives CSAGQGIYEQYF. The rearrangement joins TRBV29-1 to TRBJ2-7, with TRBD1 matching over 8 bases. This CDR3 comprises 12 residues. The germline V gene encodes CDR1 SQVTM and CDR2 ANQGSEA. V lost 7 bases to trimming and J lost 3 bases; unmatched junction nucleotides: 5.

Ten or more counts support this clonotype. CDR3 in DNA: TGCAGTGCTAGAGATCACCGGGACACCTACGAGCAGTACTTC. Amino acid sequence: CSARDHRDTYEQYF. The chain has TRBV20-1 and TRBJ2-7, with a weak D call TRBD1 (6 bases). The CDR3 spans 14 residues. CDR1 and CDR2 (germline): DFQATT, SNEGSKA (reference sequence). Trimming removed 0 bases from V and 2 bases from J, with 11 bases in between.

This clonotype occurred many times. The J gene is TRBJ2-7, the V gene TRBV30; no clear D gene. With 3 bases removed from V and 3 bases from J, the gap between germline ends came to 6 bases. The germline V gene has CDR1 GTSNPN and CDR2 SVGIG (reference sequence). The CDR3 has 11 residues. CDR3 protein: CAWRDYYEQYF. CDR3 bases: TGTGCCTGGAGGGATTACTACGAGCAGTACTTC.

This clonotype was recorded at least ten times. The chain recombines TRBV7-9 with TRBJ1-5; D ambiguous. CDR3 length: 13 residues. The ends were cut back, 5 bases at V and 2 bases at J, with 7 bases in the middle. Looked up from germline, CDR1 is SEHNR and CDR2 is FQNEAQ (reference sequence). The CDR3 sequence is CASSPHGNQPQHF. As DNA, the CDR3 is TGTGCCAGCAGCCCTCATGGCAATCAGCCCCAGCATTTT. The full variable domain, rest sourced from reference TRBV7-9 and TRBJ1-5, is DTGVSQNPRHKITKRGQNVTFRCDPISEHNRLYWYRQTLGQGPEFLTYFQNEAQLEKSRLLSDRFSAERPKGSFSTLEIQRTEQGDSAMYLCASSPHGNQPQHFGDGTRLSIL.

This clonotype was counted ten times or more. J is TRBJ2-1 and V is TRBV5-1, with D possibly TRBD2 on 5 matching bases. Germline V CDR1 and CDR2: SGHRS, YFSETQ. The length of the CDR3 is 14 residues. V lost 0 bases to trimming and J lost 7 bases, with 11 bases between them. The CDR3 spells CASSLALGENEQFF. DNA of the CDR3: TGCGCCAGCAGCTTGGCCCTTGGGGAGAATGAGCAGTTCTTC.

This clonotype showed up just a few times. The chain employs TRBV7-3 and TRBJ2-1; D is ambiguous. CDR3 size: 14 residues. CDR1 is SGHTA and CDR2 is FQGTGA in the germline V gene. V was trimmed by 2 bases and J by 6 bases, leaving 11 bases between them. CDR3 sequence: CASSLESTPNEQFF. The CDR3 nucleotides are TGTGCCAGCAGCTTAGAGTCCACCCCCAATGAGCAGTTCTTC. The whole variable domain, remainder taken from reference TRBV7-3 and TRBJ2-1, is GAGVSQTPSNKVTEKGKYVELRCDPISGHTALYWYRQSLGQGPEFLIYFQGTGAADDSGLPNDRFFAVRPEGSVSTLKIQRTERGDSAVYLCASSLESTPNEQFFGPGTRLTVL.

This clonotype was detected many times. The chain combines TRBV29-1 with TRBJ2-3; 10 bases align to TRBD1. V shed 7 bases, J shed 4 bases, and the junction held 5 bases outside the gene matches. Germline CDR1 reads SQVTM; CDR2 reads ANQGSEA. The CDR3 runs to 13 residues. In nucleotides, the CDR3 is TGCAGCGCCAGGGACAGGGGATCAGATACGCAGTATTTT. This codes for CSARDRGSDTQYF.